This TCR beta chain was profiled in a study of beta chain features in type 1 diabetes. Averaging approximately 0.11 L, one heparinised blood draw came from each individual donor. General study findings and limits: Any HLA-type effect on TCRB rearrangement remained unresolved here. PCR could preferentially amplify shorter templates, alike in patients and controls. TCRB CDR3 length was moderately but significantly reduced in all four CD4+ subsets of Type 1 diabetes patients. High TCR expression in some cells could lead to their over-representation in cDNA sequencing.

Expressed TCRB transcripts were sequenced, since all the RNA that had been isolated was reverse transcribed. Sequenced by immunoSEQ multiplex PCR; TCRdb stores in-frame clones only, minus some. This table has around 280,000 clones, 15% appearing once. This clone was seen more than once but under ten times. Its target is unknown. Sequencing was carried out using naive CD4+ T cells from blood. This clonotype originated in a man aged 18-30 years with type 1 diabetes.

The CDR3: CASSFRTGTTEFF. Here the CDR3 DNA reads TGTGCCAGTAGTTTCCGGACCGGGACTACTGAGTTCTTC. The chain joins TRBV19 to TRBJ2-1, with TRBD2 matching over 7 bases. CDR1 is LNHDA, CDR2 SQIVND, per germline (reference sequence). With V trimmed by 5 bases and J by 14 bases, 12 bases remained unmatched. The CDR3 runs to 13 residues.